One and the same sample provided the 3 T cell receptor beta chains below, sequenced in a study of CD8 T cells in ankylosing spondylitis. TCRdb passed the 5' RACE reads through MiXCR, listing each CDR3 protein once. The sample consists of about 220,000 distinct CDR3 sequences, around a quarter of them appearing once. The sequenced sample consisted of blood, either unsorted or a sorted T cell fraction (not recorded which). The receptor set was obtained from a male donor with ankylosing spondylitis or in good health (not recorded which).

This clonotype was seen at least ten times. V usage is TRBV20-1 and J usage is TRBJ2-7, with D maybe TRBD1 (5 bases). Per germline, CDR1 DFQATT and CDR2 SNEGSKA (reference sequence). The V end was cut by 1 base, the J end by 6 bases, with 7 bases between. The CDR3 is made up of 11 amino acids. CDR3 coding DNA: TGCAGTGCTAGAGCAGGGTCCGAGCAGTACTTC. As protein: CSARAGSEQYF.

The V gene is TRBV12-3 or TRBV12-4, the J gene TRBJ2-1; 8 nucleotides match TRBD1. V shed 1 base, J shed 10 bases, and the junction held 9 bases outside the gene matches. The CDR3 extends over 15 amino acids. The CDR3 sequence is CASSLGWQGALEQFF. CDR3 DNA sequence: TGTGCCAGCAGTTTAGGCTGGCAGGGGGCCTTGGAGCAGTTCTTC.

The CDR3 bases are TGTGCCACCAGCAGGGCACGTGGGGGCGGTGGCACAGATACGCAGTATTTT. Its translation: CATSRARGGGGTDTQYF. V and J are TRBV15 and TRBJ2-3; D may be TRBD1 (6 bases). V lost 3 bases, J lost 1 base, and 17 bases lay in between. There are 17 residues in the CDR3. Germline assignment: CDR1 LNHNV and CDR2 YYDKDF (reference sequence).